A single sample is the source of the 22 T cell receptor beta chains below, sequenced in a study of cytomegalovirus exposure and HLA in healthy donors. PCR amplification relied on 60 Vbeta primers (plus 13 Jbeta primers). Clones were sequenced by immunoSEQ multiplex PCR, and TCRdb holds only the in-frame ones, with some missing. The table includes 110,000 to 150,000 clones, about 10% detected once. The sample consisted of PBMCs. These TCRs come from a man in his fifties or sixties in good health and CMV-seronegative.

The rearrangement links TRBV6-1 to TRBJ1-2, with TRBD1 matching over 9 bases. Per germline, CDR1 MNHNS and CDR2 SASEGT. CDR3 size: 16 residues. With V trimmed by 0 bases and J by 4 bases, 6 bases remained unmatched. CDR3 in amino acids: CASSEAQGQGGYGYTF. In nucleotides, the CDR3 is TGTGCCAGCAGTGAAGCGCAGGGACAGGGAGGCTATGGCTACACCTTC.

In its sample, this clone was seen a few times. The genes are TRBV18 and TRBJ1-1; no clear D gene. The V end was cut by 0 bases, the J end by 4 bases, with 9 bases between. Germline loops: CDR1 KGHSH, CDR2 LQKENI. The CDR3 is 14 amino acids. CDR3 in DNA: TGTGCCAGCTCACCACCTCCATCGGGCACTGAAGCTTTCTTT. This gives the protein CASSPPPSGTEAFF. The full variable domain, rest sourced from reference TRBV18 and TRBJ1-1, is NAGVMQNPRHLVRRRGQEARLRCSPMKGHSHVYWYRQLPEEGLKFMVYLQKENIIDESGMPKERFSAEFPKEGPSILRIQQVVRGDSAAYFCASSPPPSGTEAFFGQGTRLTVV.

This clone was seen only a few times. This chain uses TRBV6-1 with TRBJ1-5; D gene unclear. Germline lookup yields CDR1 MNHNS and CDR2 SASEGT. The germline V and J ends were trimmed by 4 bases and 2 bases, with 9 bases remaining between them. This CDR3 spans 14 amino acids. The CDR3 DNA sequence: TGTGCCAGCAGTGGAGGGCGCGGCAATCAGCCCCAGCATTTT. Translated: CASSGGRGNQPQHF.

V is TRBV9 and J is TRBJ2-5; 9 nucleotides line up with TRBD2. CDR3 length: 14 amino acids. Germline V CDR1 and CDR2: SGDLS, YYNGEE. J was trimmed by 5 bases and V by 3 bases; bases with no gene match: 5. The CDR3 region has the DNA TGTGCCAGCAGCGAGGGCGGGGGGGCCGAGACCCAGTACTTC. Translating gives CASSEGGGAETQYF.

This chain's CDR3 is CAIGTGRYGEQYF. CDR3 nucleotide sequence: TGTGCCATCGGGACAGGGCGTTACGGCGAGCAGTACTTC. The V and J genes are TRBV10-3 and TRBJ2-7; 9 nucleotides match TRBD1. The germline V gene encodes CDR1 ENHRY and CDR2 SYGVKD. The ends lost 8 bases at V and 6 bases at J; junction bases unmatched: 8. The CDR3 is made up of 13 amino acids.

This chain joins TRBV30 and TRBJ2-7; D remains ambiguous. V gave up 5 bases and J gave up 7 bases, with 21 bases separating them. This CDR3 has 14 residues. From germline, CDR1 is GTSNPN and CDR2 SVGIG (reference sequence). The CDR3 nucleotides are TGTGCCTGGCAGCTGTCCTCGACCACGCGGGAGCAGTACTTC. Its translation is CAWQLSSTTREQYF. The full variable domain, with the rest looked up from reference TRBV30 and TRBJ2-7, is SQTIHQWPATLVQPVGSPLSLECTVEGTSNPNLYWYRQAAGRGLQLLFYSVGIGQISSEVPQNLSASRPQDRQFILSSKKLLLSDSGFYLCAWQLSSTTREQYFGPGTRLTVT.

The rearrangement joins TRBV5-1 to TRBJ2-5; TRBD2 agrees at 7 bases. The V segment lost 5 bases and the J segment 5 bases; nucleotides outside the gene matches: 3. This CDR3 has 12 residues. The germline V gene has CDR1 SGHRS and CDR2 YFSETQ. Here the CDR3 DNA reads TGCGCCAGCAGTTTGCGGGAGGAGACCCAGTACTTC. Amino acids: CASSLREETQYF.

The chain has TRBV4-1 and TRBJ1-4; D call uncertain. This CDR3 spans 15 amino acids. Per the germline V gene, CDR1 is MGHRA and CDR2 is YSYEKL. The V gene lost 0 bases and the J gene lost 8 bases, with 13 bases spanning the gap. The CDR3 DNA sequence: TGCGCCAGCAGCCAAGAAAGTCAGCCCAGGGAAAAACTGTTTTTT. It codes for CASSQESQPREKLFF.

A few counts support this clone. This chain uses TRBV29-1 with TRBJ1-1; 7 bases fit TRBD1. The germline V gene has CDR1 SQVTM and CDR2 ANQGSEA. CDR3 length: 12 amino acids. V shed 6 bases, J shed 4 bases, and the junction held 5 bases outside the gene matches. The CDR3: CSVGGWGTEAFF. As DNA, the CDR3 is TGCAGCGTAGGGGGCTGGGGCACTGAAGCTTTCTTT.

A few counts support this clone. The chain links TRBV15 to TRBJ1-2; no clear D. Germline CDR1 LNHNV, CDR2 YYDKDF (reference sequence). V gave up 0 bases and J gave up 6 bases, with 17 bases separating them. The CDR3 has 16 residues. The CDR3 loop is CATSRDGTGRMDGYTF. CDR3 bases: TGTGCCACCAGCAGAGATGGAACGGGGAGAATGGATGGCTACACCTTC.

There are a few counts of this clone. This chain joins TRBV5-1 and TRBJ2-1; D may be TRBD1 (6 bases). Germline CDR1 and CDR2: SGHRS and YFSETQ. The V and J ends lost 2 bases and 3 bases respectively, with 12 bases between them. The CDR3 length is 15 residues. The CDR3 region is CASSLRGGSYNEQFF. The CDR3 DNA reads as TGCGCCAGCAGCTTAAGAGGGGGAAGCTACAATGAGCAGTTCTTC.

This clone was counted only a few times. The chain has TRBV27 and TRBJ1-2; possible D gene TRBD1, 5 bases. This CDR3 comprises 12 residues. V was cut by 6 bases and J by 13 bases, with 18 bases left in between. From germline, CDR1 is MNHEY and CDR2 SMNVEV (reference sequence). The CDR3 protein is CASSPLGVGVTF. DNA for the CDR3: TGTGCCAGCAGCCCCCTAGGGGTAGGGGTCACCTTC.

The chain combines TRBV7-2 with TRBJ1-2, with D possibly matching TRBD1 (5 bases). Germline CDR1 is SGHTA and CDR2 is FQGNSA. This CDR3 spans 17 amino acids. Trimming removed 1 base at V and 0 bases at J, with 15 bases between. The CDR3 loop reads CASSLGVGVNPNYGYTF. The CDR3 bases are TGTGCCAGCAGCTTAGGTGTAGGGGTTAATCCTAACTATGGCTACACCTTC.

This clone was seen a few times. This chain joins TRBV11-2 and TRBJ1-1; no clear D gene. Germline V gene lookup returns CDR1 SGHAT and CDR2 FQNNGV. The CDR3 is 14 amino acids. V was pared by 1 base and J by 4 bases, with 10 bases between. In DNA form, the CDR3 reads TGTGCCAGCAGCTTAGCTGAGCGCAGCACTGAAGCTTTCTTT. Translating gives CASSLAERSTEAFF.

The genes are TRBV29-1 and TRBJ1-1, with 8 bases that match TRBD1. CDR1 is SQVTM and CDR2 is ANQGSEA in the germline V gene. CDR3 length: 16 residues. J gave up 0 bases and V 3 bases, and 9 bases lay outside the gene matches. The CDR3: CSVEGTGRPLNTEAFF. The CDR3 DNA sequence: TGCAGCGTTGAGGGGACAGGAAGGCCCCTGAACACTGAAGCTTTCTTT. The full variable domain, its missing parts supplied by reference TRBV29-1 and TRBJ1-1, is SAVISQKPSRDICQRGTSLTIQCQVDSQVTMMFWYRQQPGQSLTLIATANQGSEATYESGFVIDKFPISRPNLTFSTLTVSNMSPEDSSIYLCSVEGTGRPLNTEAFFGQGTRLTVV.

This sequence joins TRBV5-1 and TRBJ2-1; 8 nucleotides align to TRBD2. Germline trimming cut 0 bases from V and 4 bases from J; bases unmatched to any gene: 6. Germline CDR1 is SGHRS and CDR2 is YFSETQ. The CDR3 consists of 16 residues. CDR3 nucleotides: TGCGCCAGCAGCTTGGGTACACTAGCGGAATACAATGAGCAGTTCTTC. Its protein is CASSLGTLAEYNEQFF.

The V and J genes are TRBV28 and TRBJ2-5, with D tentatively TRBD1 (5 bases). The V end lost 8 bases, the J end lost 5 bases, and 12 bases lay between the germline ends. Germline values: CDR1 MDHEN, CDR2 SYDVKM. This CDR3 contains 12 residues. CDR3 loop: CASDSTAETQYF. The CDR3 DNA reads as TGTGCCAGCGACAGTACGGCGGAGACCCAGTACTTC. The full variable domain, in which reference TRBV28 and TRBJ2-5 provide the parts outside the CDR3, is DVKVTQSSRYLVKRTGEKVFLECVQDMDHENMFWYRQDPGLGLRLIYFSYDVKMKEKGDIPEGYSVSREKKERFSLILESASTNQTSMYLCASDSTAETQYFGPGTRLLVL.

The chain is built from TRBV10-1 and TRBJ2-3, with TRBD2 matching 10 bases. Germline-derived CDR1 and CDR2 are WNHNN and SYGVQD (reference sequence). CDR3 length: 17 residues. The V and J ends lost 6 bases and 6 bases, in that order; junction bases with no gene match: 15. The CDR3 DNA follows: TGCGCCAGCAGCCTCACGACTAGCGGGCAACCCGGGGATACGCAGTATTTT. Amino acids: CASSLTTSGQPGDTQYF.

This clone was seen a few times. The chain uses TRBV5-1 and TRBJ2-7, with TRBD2 matching over 10 bases. The germline gives CDR1 SGHRS, CDR2 YFSETQ. CDR3 size: 16 residues. V lost 1 base and J lost 6; bases outside the gene matches: 10. The CDR3: CASSLSLAGDPTEQYF. The CDR3 DNA follows: TGCGCCAGCAGCTTGAGCCTAGCGGGGGACCCTACCGAGCAGTACTTC.

In its sample, this clone was seen a few times. The rearrangement joins TRBV30 to TRBJ1-5; maybe TRBD1 (6 bases). This CDR3 is built from 15 residues. V was cut by 0 bases and J by 6 bases, with 15 bases left in between. In germline, CDR1 is GTSNPN, CDR2 SVGIG (reference sequence). CDR3 region: CAWSVGGAGFQPQHF. Here the CDR3 DNA reads TGTGCCTGGAGTGTCGGGGGGGCAGGTTTTCAGCCCCAGCATTTT.

V gene TRBV9 combines with J gene TRBJ1-1; D is ambiguous. Trimming shortened V by 2 bases and J by 6 bases, and 11 bases separated the two germline ends. CDR1 is SGDLS, CDR2 YYNGEE, per germline. The CDR3 is 13 residues long. For the CDR3, the DNA is TGTGCCAGCAGCGTCGGAGACTTACCTGAAGCTTTCTTT. Amino acids: CASSVGDLPEAFF.

This chain links TRBV2 with TRBJ1-6; unclear D gene. The CDR3 contains 12 residues. V shed 3 bases and J shed 7 bases, with 4 bases lying between them. Germline values: CDR1 SNHLY, CDR2 FYNNEI. The CDR3 region has the DNA TGTGCCAGCAGTGACGAGAATTCACCCCTCCACTTT. Translated, it gives CASSDENSPLHF.